This passage covers 27 T cell receptor beta chains from one sample sequenced in a study of shared clonotypes between healthy human individuals. Using immunoSEQ multiplex PCR, the repertoire was profiled, and TCRdb retains in-frame clones only, with some absent. The data contain about 2.5 million clones, around 90% of them singletons. Sample: naive CD4+ T cells from PBMCs. Indicated subset: CD45RA+ positively selected. These receptors were taken from a man aged 18 to 35 in good health. Some clones in this sample may be carry-over from other donors' samples.

This clone was counted a single time. The chain has TRBV5-4 and TRBJ1-2, with 7 bases aligning to TRBD1. Germline CDR1 is SGHNT and CDR2 is YYREEE (reference sequence). J gave up 5 bases and V 2 bases, and 12 bases lay outside the gene matches. The CDR3 has 16 residues. The CDR3 here is CASSLQTGIGPYGYTF. The CDR3 region has the DNA TGTGCCAGCAGCTTACAGACAGGGATCGGCCCTTATGGCTACACCTTC.

This chain connects TRBV4-1 to TRBJ2-1; 9 nucleotides match TRBD2. The CDR3 runs 16 residues. Germline V gives CDR1 MGHRA, CDR2 YSYEKL. J gave up 9 bases and V 4 bases, and 13 bases lay outside the gene matches. The CDR3 is CASSPHTASGKGEQFF. The CDR3 DNA is TGCGCCAGCAGCCCTCATACGGCTAGCGGGAAGGGTGAGCAGTTCTTC.

With respect to this clone: The same CDR3 also results from other DNA sequences found in this sample. The chain links TRBV2 to TRBJ2-3; the D is unclear. The germline CDR1 and CDR2 sequences are SNHLY and FYNNEI. The CDR3 has 14 amino acids. Trimming took 5 bases from V and 0 from J, leaving 9 bases between them. This CDR3 reads CASSNSASTDTQYF. The DNA for the CDR3 is TGTGCCAGCAGTAACAGCGCCAGCACAGATACGCAGTATTTT.

V gene TRBV2 combines with J gene TRBJ2-7; 7 nucleotides line up with TRBD2. The germline V gene encodes CDR1 SNHLY and CDR2 FYNNEI. The CDR3 totals 14 residues. V shed 8 bases, J shed 3 bases, and the junction held 10 bases outside the gene matches. The CDR3 DNA reads TGTGCCAGCGCGCGGGACGGGAGGTTCTACGAGCAGTACTTC. Its translation: CASARDGRFYEQYF.

The chain combines TRBV28 with TRBJ1-5, with D uncertain. The CDR3 consists of 15 residues. V lost 6 bases, J lost 9 bases, and 21 bases lay in between. Germline CDR1 and CDR2: MDHEN and SYDVKM. The CDR3 loop reads CASSNRATPRPPQHF. In DNA, the CDR3 is TGTGCCAGCAGCAACCGGGCGACTCCCCGGCCGCCCCAGCATTTT.

This rearrangement joins TRBV28 to TRBJ2-1, with TRBD1 matching 8 bases. V shed 5 bases and J 0 bases; nucleotides not matched to a gene: 6. The CDR3 runs to 16 residues. The V gene's germline CDR1 is MDHEN and CDR2 SYDVKM. This chain's CDR3 is CASSPGTGSSYNEQFF. In nucleotides, the CDR3 is TGTGCCAGCAGTCCAGGGACAGGCAGCTCCTACAATGAGCAGTTCTTC. The full variable domain, its missing parts supplied by reference TRBV28 and TRBJ2-1, is DVKVTQSSRYLVKRTGEKVFLECVQDMDHENMFWYRQDPGLGLRLIYFSYDVKMKEKGDIPEGYSVSREKKERFSLILESASTNQTSMYLCASSPGTGSSYNEQFFGPGTRLTVL.

The V gene is TRBV18, the J gene TRBJ2-1; D gene unclear. Looked up from germline, CDR1 is KGHSH and CDR2 is LQKENI. The length of the CDR3 is 13 residues. V was trimmed by 0 bases and J by 10 bases, leaving 10 bases between them. The CDR3 spells CASSPPSGREQFF. The CDR3 DNA reads TGTGCCAGCTCACCACCTTCCGGGCGCGAGCAGTTCTTC.

The chain links TRBV5-6 to TRBJ2-2; 10 bases line up with TRBD2. The CDR3 is made up of 16 amino acids. Germline V gene data show CDR1 as SGHDT and CDR2 as YYEEEE. Unmatched junction bases numbered 5, after V lost 5 bases and J lost 1 base. The CDR3 is CASRLLAGGNTGELFF. The CDR3 nucleotides are TGTGCCAGCAGGTTATTAGCGGGAGGGAACACCGGGGAGCTGTTTTTT.

The count of this clone is one. This sequence joins TRBV9 and TRBJ2-1; D is perhaps TRBD2 (6 bases). V was pared by 4 bases and J by 0 bases, with 14 bases between. The CDR3 runs to 16 residues. Germline V gene data show CDR1 as SGDLS and CDR2 as YYNGEE. The CDR3 DNA follows: TGTGCCAGCAGCACCTATAGCGGCTTCTCCTACAATGAGCAGTTCTTC. Translated, it gives CASSTYSGFSYNEQFF.

V and J are TRBV29-1 and TRBJ2-5; 8 bases are a match to TRBD2. Losses at the gene ends were 6 bases for V and 1 base for J; bases not matched to a gene: 13. The CDR3 loop spans 16 amino acids. Germline values: CDR1 SQVTM, CDR2 ANQGSEA. Here the CDR3 DNA reads TGCAGCGTCGACACCCCCGGGAGGGGTATCCAAGAGACCCAGTACTTC. Translating gives CSVDTPGRGIQETQYF.

As regards this clone: Within the sample, other DNA sequences also encode this same CDR3. The J gene is TRBJ2-3, the V gene TRBV19, with 10 bases lining up with TRBD2. The CDR3 covers 15 residues. Germline CDR1 LNHDA, CDR2 SQIVND (reference sequence). V was clipped by 3 bases and J by 1 base; unmatched bases: 1. The CDR3 coding sequence is TGTGCCAGTAGTATCCTAGCGGGAGGCACAGATACGCAGTATTTT. This encodes CASSILAGGTDTQYF. Full variable domain (missing parts from reference TRBV19 and TRBJ2-3): DGGITQSPKYLFRKEGQNVTLSCEQNLNHDAMYWYRQDPGQGLRLIYYSQIVNDFQKGDIAEGYSVSREKKESFPLTVTSAQKNPTAFYLCASSILAGGTDTQYFGPGTRLTVL.

This clone appeared once. This chain joins TRBV27 and TRBJ1-4; a possible D gene is TRBD1 (5 bases). The CDR3 length is 13 residues. Germline CDR1 MNHEY, CDR2 SMNVEV (reference sequence). The ends were cut back, 3 bases at V and 7 bases at J, with 9 bases in the middle. The CDR3 reads CASSFDRGEKLFF. The DNA of the CDR3 is TGTGCCAGCAGTTTTGATAGGGGTGAAAAACTGTTTTTT.

The chain combines TRBV7-8 with TRBJ2-7; D remains ambiguous. The CDR3 loop spans 14 amino acids. The germline CDR1 and CDR2 sequences are SGHVS and FQNEAQ. Trimming left V 1 base short and J 0 bases short, with 7 bases between. CDR3 nucleotide sequence: TGTGCCAGCAGCTTAGGCAGGTTCTCCTACGAGCAGTACTTC. As protein: CASSLGRFSYEQYF.

The chain uses TRBV5-6 and TRBJ2-7, with D hard to call. The CDR3 consists of 11 residues. Germline assignment: CDR1 SGHDT and CDR2 YYEEEE. The ends were cut back, 4 bases at V and 2 bases at J, with 4 bases in the middle. This chain's CDR3 is CASSTTYEQYF. The DNA of the CDR3 is TGTGCCAGCAGCACCACCTACGAGCAGTACTTC.

This sequence joins TRBV11-2 and TRBJ2-1; TRBD2 is a possible D gene (6 bases). Trimming shortened V by 5 bases and J by 0 bases, and 11 bases separated the two germline ends. CDR3 length: 15 residues. Germline V lookup: CDR1 SGHAT, CDR2 FQNNGV. The CDR3 DNA is TGTGCCAGCAGCCGGGACTTCGGCTCCTACAATGAGCAGTTCTTC. Amino acid sequence: CASSRDFGSYNEQFF.

This chain uses TRBV6-5 with TRBJ2-2; 8 bases agree with TRBD1. There are 16 residues in the CDR3. The V segment lost 2 bases and the J segment 8 bases; nucleotides outside the gene matches: 10. CDR1 is MNHEY and CDR2 is SVGAGI in the germline V gene. CDR3 residues: CASSYPGQGSVGELFF. CDR3 in DNA: TGTGCCAGCAGTTACCCTGGACAGGGAAGTGTGGGGGAGCTGTTTTTT.

The chain joins TRBV7-2 to TRBJ2-5; D is possibly TRBD1 (7 bases). Between the trimmed V and J ends, which lost 5 bases and 2 bases, there was a span of 12 bases. Germline V gene data show CDR1 as SGHTA and CDR2 as FQGNSA. The CDR3 runs to 14 residues. CDR3 amino acids: CASSAPGGQETQYF. CDR3 in DNA: TGTGCCAGCAGCGCGCCAGGGGGGCAAGAGACCCAGTACTTC.

About this clone itself: This specimen includes other DNA sequences encoding the same CDR3. The chain uses TRBV7-3 and TRBJ2-5; 7 bases align to TRBD1. The CDR3 loop spans 13 amino acids. Germline CDR1 is SGHTA and CDR2 is FQGTGA. Trimming cost V 3 bases and J 5 bases; bases outside gene matches: 3. The CDR3 loop is CASSFDREETQYF. CDR3 coding DNA: TGTGCCAGCAGCTTTGACAGGGAGGAGACCCAGTACTTC. Variable domain in full (rest from reference TRBV7-3 and TRBJ2-5): GAGVSQTPSNKVTEKGKYVELRCDPISGHTALYWYRQSLGQGPEFLIYFQGTGAADDSGLPNDRFFAVRPEGSVSTLKIQRTERGDSAVYLCASSFDREETQYFGPGTRLLVL.

The chain joins TRBV5-5 to TRBJ2-5; 9 nucleotides agree with TRBD2. The germline gives CDR1 SGHKS, CDR2 YYEKEE (reference sequence). This CDR3 is built from 16 residues. V lost 0 bases and J lost 5; bases outside the gene matches: 8. CDR3 nucleotide sequence: TGTGCCAGCAGCTTGGGTTTTAGCGGGAGTTTGGAGACCCAGTACTTC. It yields the protein CASSLGFSGSLETQYF.

The genes are TRBV7-2 and TRBJ2-7; TRBD2 matches 8 bases. The CDR3 runs 16 residues. J gave up 0 bases and V 5 bases, and 9 bases lay outside the gene matches. CDR1 and CDR2 from the germline V gene are SGHTA and FQGNSA. CDR3 nucleotide sequence: TGTGCCAGCAGCAAATCTAGCGGGCAGAGCTCCTACGAGCAGTACTTC. It specifies CASSKSSGQSSYEQYF.

The chain couples TRBV30 to TRBJ1-2; no firm D call. CDR1 is GTSNPN and CDR2 is SVGIG in the germline V gene (reference sequence). This CDR3 has 14 residues. V dropped 4 bases and J dropped 2 bases, with 14 bases sitting between them. As DNA, the CDR3 is TGTGCCTGGATTTGGAGTAACAGCAACTATGGCTACACCTTC. Encoded protein: CAWIWSNSNYGYTF.

V gene TRBV5-4 combines with J gene TRBJ2-5; D uncertain. The CDR3 has 15 amino acids. V dropped 1 base and J dropped 1 base, with 11 bases sitting between them. The germline CDR1 and CDR2 sequences are SGHNT and YYREEE (reference sequence). As DNA, the CDR3 is TGTGCCAGCAGCTTGAGTGGGGTGGCCCAAGAGACCCAGTACTTC. It codes for CASSLSGVAQETQYF.

This chain connects TRBV5-1 to TRBJ2-2; 8 bases agree with TRBD2. This CDR3 spans 16 amino acids. Germline V lookup: CDR1 SGHRS, CDR2 YFSETQ. V shed 2 bases, J shed 2 bases, and the junction held 5 bases outside the gene matches. CDR3 in amino acids: CASSFPGGPNTGELFF. In DNA form, the CDR3 reads TGCGCCAGCAGCTTTCCGGGAGGGCCCAACACCGGGGAGCTGTTTTTT.

V is TRBV28 and J is TRBJ1-3, with 8 bases matching TRBD1. After removal of 7 bases from V and 1 base from J, the junction contained 18 bases not matched to a gene. This CDR3 spans 19 amino acids. CDR1 is MDHEN, CDR2 SYDVKM, per germline. The CDR3 reads CASKKARRQGPISGNTIYF. In nucleotides, the CDR3 is TGTGCCAGCAAAAAAGCCCGAAGACAGGGGCCCATATCTGGAAACACCATATATTTT.

The chain recombines TRBV9 with TRBJ2-5; 7 positions agree with TRBD2. This CDR3 spans 16 amino acids. Trimming took 2 bases from V and 5 from J; bases not matched to a gene: 12. CDR1 SGDLS and CDR2 YYNGEE come from the germline V gene. The CDR3 is CASSVGTTQSVETQYF. CDR3 coding DNA: TGTGCCAGCAGCGTGGGGACTACCCAGTCGGTGGAGACCCAGTACTTC.

The chain uses TRBV5-1 and TRBJ2-7; TRBD1 matches 7 bases. The V and J ends lost 0 bases and 5 bases, in that order; junction bases with no gene match: 5. Germline values: CDR1 SGHRS, CDR2 YFSETQ. CDR3 size: 14 residues. In DNA form, the CDR3 reads TGCGCCAGCAGCTTGGCTGGGGACAGCGACGAGCAGTACTTC. Its translation is CASSLAGDSDEQYF.

This chain connects TRBV19 to TRBJ2-4; D may be TRBD1 (9 bases). Germline CDR1 LNHDA, CDR2 SQIVND (reference sequence). CDR3 length: 15 residues. V lost 9 bases to trimming and J lost 7 bases, with 22 bases between them. CDR3 nucleotide sequence: TGTGCCAGCGGGGGGGACAGGGCTCCTGGGAACATTCAGTACTTC. Translation: CASGGDRAPGNIQYF.